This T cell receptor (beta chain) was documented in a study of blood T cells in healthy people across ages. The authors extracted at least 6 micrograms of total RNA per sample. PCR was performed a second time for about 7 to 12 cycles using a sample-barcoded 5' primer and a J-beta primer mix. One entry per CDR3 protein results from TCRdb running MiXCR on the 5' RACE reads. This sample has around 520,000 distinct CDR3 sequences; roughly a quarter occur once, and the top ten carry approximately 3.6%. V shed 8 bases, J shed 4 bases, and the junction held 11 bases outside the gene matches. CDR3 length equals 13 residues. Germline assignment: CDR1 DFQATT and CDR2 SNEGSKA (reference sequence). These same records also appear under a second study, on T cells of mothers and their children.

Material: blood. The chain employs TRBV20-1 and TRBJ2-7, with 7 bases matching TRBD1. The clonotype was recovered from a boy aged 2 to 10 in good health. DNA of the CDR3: TGCAGTCCCAGGGACAGCCAGGGGTACGAGCAGTACTTC. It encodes CSPRDSQGYEQYF.